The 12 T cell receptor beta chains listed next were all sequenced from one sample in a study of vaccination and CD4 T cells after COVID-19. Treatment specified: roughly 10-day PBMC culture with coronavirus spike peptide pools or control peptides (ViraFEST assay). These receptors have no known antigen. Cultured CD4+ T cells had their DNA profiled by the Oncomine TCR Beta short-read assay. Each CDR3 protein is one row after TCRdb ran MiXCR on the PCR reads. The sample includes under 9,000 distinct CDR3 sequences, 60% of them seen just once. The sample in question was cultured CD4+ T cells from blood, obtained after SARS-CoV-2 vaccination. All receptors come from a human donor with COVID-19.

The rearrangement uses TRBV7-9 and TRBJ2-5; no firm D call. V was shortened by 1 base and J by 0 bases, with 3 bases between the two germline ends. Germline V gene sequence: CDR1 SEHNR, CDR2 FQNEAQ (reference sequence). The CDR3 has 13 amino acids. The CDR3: CASSLEYQETQYF. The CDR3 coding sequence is TGTGCCAGCAGCTTAGAGTACCAAGAGACCCAGTACTTC.

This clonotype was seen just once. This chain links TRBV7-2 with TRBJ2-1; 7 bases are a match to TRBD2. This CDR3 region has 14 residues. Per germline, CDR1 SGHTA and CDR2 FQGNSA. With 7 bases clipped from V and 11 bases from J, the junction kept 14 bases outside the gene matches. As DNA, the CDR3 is TGTGCCAGCACCCTAGGTACGGGGGGTAGGAAGCAGTTCTTC. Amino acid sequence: CASTLGTGGRKQFF.

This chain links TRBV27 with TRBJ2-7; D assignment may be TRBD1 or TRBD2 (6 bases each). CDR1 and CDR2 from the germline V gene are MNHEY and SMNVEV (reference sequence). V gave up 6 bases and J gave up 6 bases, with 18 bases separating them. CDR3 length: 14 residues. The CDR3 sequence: CASSSEGRGSEQYF. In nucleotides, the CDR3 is TGTGCCAGCAGCTCGGAGGGCAGGGGTAGCGAGCAGTACTTC.

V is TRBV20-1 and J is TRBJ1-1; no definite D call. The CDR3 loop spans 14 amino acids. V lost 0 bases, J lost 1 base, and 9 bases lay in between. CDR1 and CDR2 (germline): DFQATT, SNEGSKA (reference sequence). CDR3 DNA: TGCAGTGCTAGAGAGGGCACCCCGAACACTGAAGCTTTCTTT. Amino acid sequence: CSAREGTPNTEAFF.

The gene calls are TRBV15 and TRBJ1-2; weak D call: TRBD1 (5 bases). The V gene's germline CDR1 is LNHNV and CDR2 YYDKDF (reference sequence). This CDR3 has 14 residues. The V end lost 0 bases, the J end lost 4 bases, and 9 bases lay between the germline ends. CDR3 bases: TGTGCCACCAGCAGAGATCGACAGAGCTATGGCTACACCTTC. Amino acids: CATSRDRQSYGYTF.

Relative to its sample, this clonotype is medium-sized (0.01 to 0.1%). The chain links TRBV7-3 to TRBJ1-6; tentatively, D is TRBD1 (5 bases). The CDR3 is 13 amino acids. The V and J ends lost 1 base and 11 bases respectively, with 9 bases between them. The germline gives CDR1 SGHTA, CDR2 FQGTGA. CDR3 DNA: TGTGCCAGCAGCTTAATGGGGGGTCCACCCCTCCACTTT. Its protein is CASSLMGGPPLHF.

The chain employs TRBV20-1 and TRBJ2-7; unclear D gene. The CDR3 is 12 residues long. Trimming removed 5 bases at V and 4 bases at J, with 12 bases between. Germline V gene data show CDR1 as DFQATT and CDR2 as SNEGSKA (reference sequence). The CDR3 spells CSAQGRDYEQYF. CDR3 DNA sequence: TGCAGTGCTCAAGGCAGAGATTACGAGCAGTACTTC.

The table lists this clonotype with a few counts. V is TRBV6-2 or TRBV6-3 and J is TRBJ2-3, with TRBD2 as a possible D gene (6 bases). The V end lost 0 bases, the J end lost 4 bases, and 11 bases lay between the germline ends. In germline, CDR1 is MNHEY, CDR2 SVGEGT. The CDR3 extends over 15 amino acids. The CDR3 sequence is CASSYSAGLSDTQYF. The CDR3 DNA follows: TGTGCCAGCAGTTACTCGGCGGGGCTCTCAGATACGCAGTATTTT.

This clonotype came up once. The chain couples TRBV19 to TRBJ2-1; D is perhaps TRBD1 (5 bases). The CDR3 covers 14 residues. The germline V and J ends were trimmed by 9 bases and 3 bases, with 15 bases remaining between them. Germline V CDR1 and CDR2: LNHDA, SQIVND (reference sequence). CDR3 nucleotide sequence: TGTGCCAGCCCTCTAGGGGCGAACTACAATGAGCAGTTCTTC. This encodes CASPLGANYNEQFF.

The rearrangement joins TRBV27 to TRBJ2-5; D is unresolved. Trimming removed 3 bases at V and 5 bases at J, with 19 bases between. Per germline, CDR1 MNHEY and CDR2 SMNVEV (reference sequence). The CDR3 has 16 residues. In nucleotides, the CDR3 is TGTGCCAGCAGTTTTGTGTGGGAACCTGGATTGGAGACCCAGTACTTC. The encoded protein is CASSFVWEPGLETQYF.

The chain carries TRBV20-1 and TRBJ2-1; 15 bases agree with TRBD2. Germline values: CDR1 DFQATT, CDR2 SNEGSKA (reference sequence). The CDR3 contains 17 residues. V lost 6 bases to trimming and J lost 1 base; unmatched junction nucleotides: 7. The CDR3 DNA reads TGCAGTGCCACAGGCGGACTAGCGGGGGGGTCCTACAATGAGCAGTTCTTC. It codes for CSATGGLAGGSYNEQFF.

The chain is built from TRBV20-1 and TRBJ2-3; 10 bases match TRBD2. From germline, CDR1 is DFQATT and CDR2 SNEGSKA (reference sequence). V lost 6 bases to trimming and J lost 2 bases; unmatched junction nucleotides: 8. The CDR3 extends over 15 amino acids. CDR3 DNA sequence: TGCAGTGCGGAAGGGACTAGCGTGTTCACAGATACGCAGTATTTT. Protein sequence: CSAEGTSVFTDTQYF.